This T cell receptor beta chain appears in the sequencing data of a study of blood T cell repertoires in COVID-19. The overall study: Collection of acute and convalescent COVID-19 samples took place in the United States, Italy and Spain.

Sequenced by immunoSEQ multiplex PCR; TCRdb stores in-frame clones only, minus some. The sample contains about 190,000 clones, more than 75% of which appear only once. Germline V gene lookup returns CDR1 DFQATT and CDR2 SNEGSKA (reference sequence). Unmatched junction bases numbered 11, after V lost 3 bases and J lost 6 bases. This CDR3 has 15 residues. Specimen: peripheral blood. The TCR was taken from a woman in her 70s with COVID-19, enrolled during active disease. V is TRBV20-1 and J is TRBJ2-3, with TRBD2 matching 8 bases. The CDR3 protein is CSASYQRETSDTQYF. DNA of the CDR3: TGCAGTGCTAGTTACCAGCGGGAGACGTCGGATACGCAGTATTTT.